This TCR beta chain was obtained from a study of cytomegalovirus exposure and HLA in healthy donors. Germline lookup yields CDR1 SGHAT and CDR2 FQNNGV. The CDR3 is made up of 14 amino acids. Trimming removed 3 bases at V and 5 bases at J, with 14 bases between. Here immunoSEQ multiplex PCR was the method, and the copy in TCRdb shows in-frame clones only, minus some. The sample shows 200,000 to 300,000 clones, about 90% of them seen only once. The sample comprised PBMCs. This receptor was identified in a woman in her 30s in good health and CMV-seronegative. The chain couples TRBV11-2 to TRBJ2-7; no firm D call. The CDR3 protein is CASSFSGVTNEQYF. The CDR3 DNA reads TGTGCCAGCAGCTTTTCTGGGGTTACGAACGAGCAGTACTTC. The full variable domain, in which reference TRBV11-2 and TRBJ2-7 provide the parts outside the CDR3, is EAGVAQSPRYKIIEKRQSVAFWCNPISGHATLYWYQQILGQGPKLLIQFQNNGVVDDSQLPKDRFSAERLKGVDSTLKIQPAKLEDSAVYLCASSFSGVTNEQYFGPGTRLTVT.